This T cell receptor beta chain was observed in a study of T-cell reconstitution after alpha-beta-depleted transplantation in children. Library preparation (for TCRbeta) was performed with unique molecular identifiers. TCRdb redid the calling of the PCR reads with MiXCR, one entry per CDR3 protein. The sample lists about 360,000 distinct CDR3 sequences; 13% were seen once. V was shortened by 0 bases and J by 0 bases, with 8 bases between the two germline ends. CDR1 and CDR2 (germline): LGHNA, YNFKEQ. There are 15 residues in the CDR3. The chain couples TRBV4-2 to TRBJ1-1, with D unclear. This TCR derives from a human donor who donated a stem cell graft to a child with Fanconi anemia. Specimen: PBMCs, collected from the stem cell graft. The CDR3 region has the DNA TGTGCCAGCAGCCAAGATCAAGGGTTGAACACTGAAGCTTTCTTT. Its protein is CASSQDQGLNTEAFF.